The text below deals with one T cell receptor beta chain. Its target is unknown. Germline V gene sequence: CDR1 GTSNPN, CDR2 SVGIG (reference sequence). Trimming took 7 bases from V and 3 from J; bases not matched to a gene: 3. CDR3 length: 12 amino acids. The source of the sample is a study of cytomegalovirus exposure and HLA in healthy donors. Study overall: The 130 or so validation repertoires, a later analysis reported, used the same platform as the roughly 660 repertoires from the first cohort.

Separate from the approximately 650-subject first cohort, the approximately 120-subject validation cohort was the one that the donors belonged to. The method was immunoSEQ multiplex PCR; TCRdb's version includes in-frame clones alone and lacks a portion of them. The repertoire consists of 180,000 or so clones, with 84% occurring once and the leading ten covering around an eighth. General study results and limits: Generally TCR sequences proved uncommon, though certain public TCRs appeared in numerous donors.

The source is a woman in her twenties or thirties in good health and CMV-seropositive. The chain has TRBV30 and TRBJ2-1, with 7 bases matching TRBD1. Specimen: PBMCs. Here the CDR3 DNA reads TGTGCCTTGAACAGGGGCTACAATGAGCAGTTCTTC. Its translation is CALNRGYNEQFF.